This TCR beta chain was found in a study of PD-1 blockade in classical Hodgkin lymphoma. Data came from immunoSEQ multiplex PCR; TCRdb stores just in-frame clones and leaves some out. The sample holds roughly 70,000 clones, over 90% seen once. Time point of the sample: newly diagnosed, previously untreated cHL patient sample. The sequence was collected from a human donor with classical Hodgkin lymphoma. Sequenced input: peripheral blood mononuclear cells (PBMCs).

The CDR3 loop reads CASSRQGRDQPQHF. CDR3 sequence (DNA): TGTGCCAGCAGCAGACAGGGGAGGGATCAGCCCCAGCATTTT. V and J are TRBV2 and TRBJ1-5; 8 positions agree with TRBD1. The CDR3 loop spans 14 amino acids. Germline V CDR1 and CDR2: SNHLY, FYNNEI. V lost 6 bases to trimming and J lost 5 bases; unmatched junction nucleotides: 6. Based on the CDR3 plus reference TRBV2 and TRBJ1-5, the full variable domain is EPEVTQTPSHQVTQMGQEVILRCVPISNHLYFYWYRQILGQKVEFLVSFYNNEISEKSEIFDDQFSVERPDGSNFTLKIRSTKLEDSAMYFCASSRQGRDQPQHFGDGTRLSIL.